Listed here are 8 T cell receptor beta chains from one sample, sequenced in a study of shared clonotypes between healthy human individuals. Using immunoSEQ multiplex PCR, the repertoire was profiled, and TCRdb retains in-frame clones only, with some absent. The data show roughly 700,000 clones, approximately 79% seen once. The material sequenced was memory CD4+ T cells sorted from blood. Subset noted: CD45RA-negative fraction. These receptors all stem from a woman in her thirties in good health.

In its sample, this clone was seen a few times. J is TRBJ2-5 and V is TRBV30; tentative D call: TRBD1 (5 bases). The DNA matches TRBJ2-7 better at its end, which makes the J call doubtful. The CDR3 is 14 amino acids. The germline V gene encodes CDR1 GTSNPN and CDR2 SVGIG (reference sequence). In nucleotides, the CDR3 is TGTGCCTGGAATTTGGGGCCCAACCGATACGAGCAGTACTTC. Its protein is CAWNLGPNRYEQYF.

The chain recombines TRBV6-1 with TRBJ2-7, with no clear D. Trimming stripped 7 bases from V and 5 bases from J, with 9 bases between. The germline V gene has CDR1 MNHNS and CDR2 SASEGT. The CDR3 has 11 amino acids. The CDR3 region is CASTVRDEQYF. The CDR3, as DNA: TGTGCCAGCACAGTTCGCGACGAGCAGTACTTC.

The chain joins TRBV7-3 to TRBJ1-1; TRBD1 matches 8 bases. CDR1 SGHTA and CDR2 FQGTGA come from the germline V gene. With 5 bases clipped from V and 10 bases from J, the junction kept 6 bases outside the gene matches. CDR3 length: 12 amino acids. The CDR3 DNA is TGTGCCAGCAGCCGGGCTGACAGGGGAGCTTTCTTT. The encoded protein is CASSRADRGAFF.

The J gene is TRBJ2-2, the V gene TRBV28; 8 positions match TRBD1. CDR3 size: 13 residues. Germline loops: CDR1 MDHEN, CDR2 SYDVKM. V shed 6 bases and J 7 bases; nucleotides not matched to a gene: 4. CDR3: CASSSGGLGELFF. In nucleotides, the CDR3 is TGTGCCAGCAGCTCAGGGGGCCTCGGGGAGCTGTTTTTT.

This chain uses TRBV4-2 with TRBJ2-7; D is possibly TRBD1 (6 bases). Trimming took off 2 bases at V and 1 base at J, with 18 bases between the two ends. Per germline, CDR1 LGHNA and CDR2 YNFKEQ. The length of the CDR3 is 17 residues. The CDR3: CASSQRTPGVDSYEQYF. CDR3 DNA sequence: TGTGCCAGCAGCCAACGCACGCCAGGGGTGGATTCCTACGAGCAGTACTTC.

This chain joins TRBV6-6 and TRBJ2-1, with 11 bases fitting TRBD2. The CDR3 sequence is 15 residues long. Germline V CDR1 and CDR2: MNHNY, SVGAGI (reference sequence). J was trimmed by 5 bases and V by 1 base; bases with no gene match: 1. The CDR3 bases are TGTGCCAGCAGTTACTTAGCGGGAGGGCACAATGAGCAGTTCTTC. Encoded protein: CASSYLAGGHNEQFF.

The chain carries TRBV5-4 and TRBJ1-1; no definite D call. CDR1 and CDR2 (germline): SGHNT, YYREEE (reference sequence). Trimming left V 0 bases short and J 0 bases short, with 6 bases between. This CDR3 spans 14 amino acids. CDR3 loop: CASSLDQVNTEAFF. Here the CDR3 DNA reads TGTGCCAGCAGCTTGGACCAGGTGAACACTGAAGCTTTCTTT.

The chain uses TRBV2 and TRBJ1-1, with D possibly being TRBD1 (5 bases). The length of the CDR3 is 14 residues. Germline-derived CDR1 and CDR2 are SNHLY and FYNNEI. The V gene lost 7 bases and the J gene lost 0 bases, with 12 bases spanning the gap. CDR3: CASNTGPMNTEAFF. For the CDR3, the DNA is TGTGCCAGCAACACGGGGCCAATGAACACTGAAGCTTTCTTT.